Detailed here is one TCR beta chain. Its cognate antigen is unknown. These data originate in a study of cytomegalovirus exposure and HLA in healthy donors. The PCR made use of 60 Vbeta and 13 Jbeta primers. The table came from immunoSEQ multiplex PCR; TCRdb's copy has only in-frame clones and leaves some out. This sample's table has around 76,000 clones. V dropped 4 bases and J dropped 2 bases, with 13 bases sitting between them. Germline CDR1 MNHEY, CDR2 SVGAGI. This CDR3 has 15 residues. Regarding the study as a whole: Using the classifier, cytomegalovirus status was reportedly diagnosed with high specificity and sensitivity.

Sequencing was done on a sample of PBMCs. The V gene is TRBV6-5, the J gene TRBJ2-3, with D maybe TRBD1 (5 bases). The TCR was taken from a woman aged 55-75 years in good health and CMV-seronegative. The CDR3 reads CASSFRQGLTDTQYF. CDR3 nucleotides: TGTGCCAGCAGTTTTCGGCAGGGTCTCACAGATACGCAGTATTTT.